The text below deals with one TCR beta chain. As yet, its antigen is unknown. The entry originates in a study of blood T cells in healthy people across ages. Study-wide findings and caveats: In long-lived donors, naive CD4+ cell counts and diversity exceeded those of aged donors. Naive and antigen-experienced cells could not be conclusively compared, given unsorted PBMCs.

A second PCR, run for about 6 to 12 cycles, used a sample-barcoded 5' primer plus a J-beta primer mix. TCRdb re-called the 5' RACE reads with MiXCR, one entry per CDR3 protein. Of 890,000 or so distinct CDR3 sequences listed, under 80% are singletons. CDR3 length equals 15 residues. Trimming cost V 0 bases and J 3 bases, with 9 bases left between them. CDR1 and CDR2 (germline): LGHNA, YNFKEQ. Donors were systemically healthy Caucasian individuals from Russia aged about 6 to 95 years. The rearrangement joins TRBV4-2 to TRBJ1-5, with D possibly TRBD1 on 5 matching bases. Material: blood. This clonotype was obtained from a man aged 25-40 years in good health. The CDR3 region has the DNA TGTGCCAGCAGCCAAGAGCTAGGGGTCAATCAGCCCCAGCATTTT. It specifies CASSQELGVNQPQHF.